This T cell receptor beta chain derives from a study of shared clonotypes between healthy human individuals. Study-level findings and limits: The study sampled only blood, and tissue repertoires likely differ.

Investigators spread the genomic DNA of each subset evenly over several immunoSEQ plates. Profiling relied on immunoSEQ multiplex PCR, and the TCRdb table lists in-frame clones only, not all of them. The data contain about 490,000 clones, 76% of them seen just once; the ten biggest clones take up roughly 13%. A remark on this clone: Its antigen remains unidentified.

Each of the donors was a healthy adult who was HIV-negative and had not had a recent acute infection or vaccination. Genomic DNA came from about 90 million PBMCs in unsorted samples. Input material: PBMCs. This TCR came from a middle-aged woman in good health. Some clones in this sample may be carry-over from other donors' samples.

This chain's CDR3 is CASSDYQGLAGNTIYF. The CDR3 DNA reads as TGTGCCAGCTCCGATTATCAGGGGCTAGCTGGAAACACCATATATTTT. The chain carries TRBV28 and TRBJ1-3; D might be TRBD1 (6 bases). V lost 8 bases and J lost 2, with 19 bases in between. Germline V CDR1 and CDR2: MDHEN, SYDVKM. The CDR3 loop spans 16 amino acids.